The rows below give T cell receptor beta chains drawn from one sample of a study of technical replicates of blood from four donors. Repertoires were generated with immunoSEQ multiplex PCR, while TCRdb's copy carries only in-frame clones and drops some. Among approximately 78,000 clones listed, around 90% were seen once. Sequences were obtained from T cells isolated from PBMCs. All receptors derive from a human donor in good health. Both conserved end residues are part of each CDR3. The D gene is left open where the match is weak. Expanded clones are given a class, and other clones once, few, many or no size at all.

>TRBJ1-2|.|TRBV6-5|.
CASSTRGSNGYTF
TGTGCCAGCAGCACCAGGGGATCGAATGGCTACACCTTC
>TRBJ1-1|once|TRBV19|.
CASSIGEENTEAFF
TGTGCCAGTAGTATCGGGGAGGAGAACACTGAAGCTTTCTTT
>TRBJ1-2|.|TRBV25-1|.
CASRTGLDGYTF
TGTGCCAGCAGAACAGGGCTAGATGGCTACACCTTC
>TRBJ1-1|.|TRBV5-4|.
CASSTSVMNTEAFF
.
>TRBJ2-1|.|TRBV2|TRBD1
CASRIQGHEQFF
TGTGCCAGCAGGATACAGGGGCATGAGCAGTTCTTC
>TRBJ2-7|.|TRBV7-3|.
CASSWGRSGVQYF
TGTGCCAGCAGCTGGGGTCGCTCGGGGGTGCAGTACTTC
>TRBJ1-3|.|TRBV19|TRBD1
CASGSTGPGNTIYF
TGTGCCAGTGGCTCGACAGGGCCTGGAAACACCATATATTTT
>TRBJ2-5|.|TRBV4-3|.
CASSQDIGQGQETQYF
TGCGCCAGCAGCCAAGATATTGGGCAGGGGCAAGAGACCCAGTACTTC
>TRBJ2-7|.|TRBV6-6|.
CASSDQGYEQYF
TGTGCCAGCAGTGACCAGGGTTACGAGCAGTACTTC
>TRBJ2-7|.|TRBV11-3|TRBD1
CASSPDRGYGEQYF
TGTGCCAGCAGCCCTGACAGGGGCTATGGGGAGCAGTACTTC
>TRBJ2-1|.|TRBV5-1|TRBD2
CASSRLAGLSNEQFF
TGCGCCAGCAGCCGCCTAGCGGGACTTTCCAATGAGCAGTTCTTC
>TRBJ2-2|.|TRBV4-3|TRBD2
CASSQDWLREFGELFF
TGCGCCAGCAGCCAAGACTGGTTGCGGGAGTTTGGGGAGCTGTTTTTT
>TRBJ1-5|.|TRBV4-3|.
CASSQVWGGRNQPQHF
TGCGCCAGCAGCCAGGTTTGGGGAGGGAGGAATCAGCCCCAGCATTTT
>TRBJ1-1|.|TRBV7-3|TRBD1
CASSRKRDRGTEAFF
TGTGCCAGCAGCCGAAAAAGGGACAGGGGCACTGAAGCTTTCTTT
>TRBJ1-1|.|TRBV7-9|.
CASSYRSFLQAFF
TGTGCCAGCAGCTACAGGTCCTTCCTTCAAGCTTTCTTT
>TRBJ1-5|.|TRBV28|.
CASTLDFYNQPQHF
TGTGCCAGCACCCTCGACTTTTACAATCAGCCCCAGCATTTT
>TRBJ1-1|few|TRBV7-9|.
CASSSQEINTEAFF
TGTGCCAGCAGCTCCCAAGAGATAAACACTGAAGCTTTCTTT
>TRBJ1-1|.|TRBV30|.
CAWSGQPNTEAFF
TGTGCCTGGAGTGGACAGCCGAACACTGAAGCTTTCTTT
>TRBJ1-5|.|TRBV28|.
CASISSNQPQHF
TGTGCCAGCATCTCTAGCAATCAGCCCCAGCATTTT
>TRBJ2-4|.|TRBV25-1|TRBD1
CASTPGQGPTNIQYF
TGTGCCAGCACCCCGGGACAGGGCCCCACAAACATTCAGTACTTC
>TRBJ2-2|.|TRBV19|.
CASSAPSHGFTGELFF
TGTGCCAGTAGTGCCCCGAGCCACGGTTTCACCGGGGAGCTGTTTTTT
>TRBJ2-7|.|TRBV7-6|.
CASSLRESEQYF
TGTGCCAGCAGCCTAAGGGAGTCCGAGCAGTACTTC
>TRBJ2-7|.|TRBV19|TRBD1
CASSIDRGFDEQYF
TGTGCCAGTAGTATAGACAGGGGGTTCGACGAGCAGTACTTC
>TRBJ1-5|.|TRBV7-8|.
CASSLYGTPGDQPQHF
TGTGCCAGCAGCTTATACGGGACACCAGGGGATCAGCCCCAGCATTTT
>TRBJ2-7|.|TRBV30|TRBD1
CAWTGQGANEQYF
TGTGCCTGGACAGGACAGGGGGCTAACGAGCAGTACTTC
>TRBJ1-1|.|TRBV29-1|.
CSVLLGERTEAFF
TGCAGCGTTCTCCTGGGTGAGAGGACTGAAGCTTTCTTT
>TRBJ2-7|.|TRBV6-5|.
CASSYSRSSYEQYF
TGTGCCAGCAGTTACTCGCGGTCGTCCTACGAGCAGTACTTC
>TRBJ2-1|.|TRBV4-3|TRBD2
CASSQDLGLAAYNEQFF
TGCGCCAGCAGCCAAGATCTGGGACTAGCTGCCTACAATGAGCAGTTCTTC
>TRBJ2-7|once|TRBV6-5|.
CASSYSSGQSYEQYF
TGTGCCAGCAGTTACTCGAGCGGCCAGTCCTACGAGCAGTACTTC
>TRBJ2-3|.|TRBV2|.
CASSETGPDTQYF
TGTGCCAGCAGCGAGACAGGCCCAGATACGCAGTATTTT
>TRBJ1-5|.|TRBV4-2|TRBD1
CASSQDGQGQVAGNQPQHF
TGTGCCAGCAGCCAAGATGGACAAGGACAGGTGGCGGGCAATCAGCCCCAGCATTTT
>TRBJ2-7|.|TRBV7-2|TRBD2
CASSTTSGVYEQYF
TGTGCCAGCAGTACGACTAGCGGGGTCTACGAGCAGTACTTC
>TRBJ1-2|.|TRBV12-5|.
CASGLVLVPPSRYYGYTF
TGTGCTAGTGGTTTGGTACTCGTCCCGCCGTCAAGATACTATGGCTACACCTTC
>TRBJ2-7|once|TRBV19|TRBD1
CASSIVPPGTGIYEQYF
TGTGCCAGTAGTATAGTCCCGCCCGGGACAGGGATCTACGAGCAGTACTTC
>TRBJ2-2|.|TRBV9|TRBD2
CASSVGGGSNTGELFF
TGTGCCAGCAGCGTAGGGGGGGGTTCGAACACCGGGGAGCTGTTTTTT
>TRBJ1-4|.|TRBV7-9|.
CASSPSQGYNEKLFF
TGTGCCAGCAGCCCAAGCCAGGGTTATAATGAAAAACTGTTTTTT
>TRBJ1-1|once|TRBV27|TRBD1
CASSLSGTGTEAFF
TGTGCCAGCAGTTTATCCGGGACAGGCACTGAAGCTTTCTTT
>TRBJ1-2|.|TRBV5-4|TRBD1
CASSRGTGANYGYTF
TGTGCCAGCAGCAGGGGGACAGGGGCCAACTATGGCTACACCTTC
>TRBJ2-1|.|TRBV7-9|.
CASSLTPSGGRYNEQFF
TGTGCCAGCAGCTTAACCCCCTCGGGTGGGAGATACAATGAGCAGTTCTTC
>TRBJ2-3|.|TRBV5-1|TRBD2
CASSLGTGGNTDTQYF
TGCGCCAGCAGCTTGGGGACGGGAGGGAACACAGATACGCAGTATTTT
>TRBJ2-1|.|TRBV30|.
CAWSVGSHNEQFF
TGTGCCTGGAGTGTGGGCAGCCACAATGAGCAGTTCTTC